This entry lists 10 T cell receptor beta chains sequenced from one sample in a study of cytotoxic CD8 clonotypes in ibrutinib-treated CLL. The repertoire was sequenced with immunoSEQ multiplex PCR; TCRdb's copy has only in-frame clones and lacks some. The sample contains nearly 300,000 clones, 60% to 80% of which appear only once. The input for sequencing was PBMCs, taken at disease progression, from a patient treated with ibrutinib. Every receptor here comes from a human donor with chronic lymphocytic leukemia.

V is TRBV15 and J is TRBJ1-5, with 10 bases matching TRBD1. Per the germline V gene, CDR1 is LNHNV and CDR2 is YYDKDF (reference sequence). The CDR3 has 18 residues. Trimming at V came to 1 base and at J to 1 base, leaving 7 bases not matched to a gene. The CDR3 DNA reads TGTGCCACCAGCAGAGCGAAGGTGGACAGGGGGAGCAATCAGCCCCAGCATTTT. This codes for CATSRAKVDRGSNQPQHF.

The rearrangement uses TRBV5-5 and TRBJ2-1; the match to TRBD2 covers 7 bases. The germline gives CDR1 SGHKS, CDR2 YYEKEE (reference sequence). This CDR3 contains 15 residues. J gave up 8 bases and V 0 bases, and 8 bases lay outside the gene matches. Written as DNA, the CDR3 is TGTGCCAGCAGCTTGGTCGGGAGGCTGTTGGATGAGCAGTTCTTC. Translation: CASSLVGRLLDEQFF.

CDR3 sequence: CASSFGTPWGNEQFF. The CDR3 DNA follows: TGTGCCAGCAGCTTTGGGACCCCCTGGGGCAATGAGCAGTTCTTC. The rearrangement links TRBV5-6 to TRBJ2-1; D is perhaps TRBD1 or TRBD2 (5 bases each). Germline V gene lookup returns CDR1 SGHDT and CDR2 YYEEEE. CDR3 length: 15 residues. Trimming stripped 2 bases from V and 6 bases from J, with 15 bases between.

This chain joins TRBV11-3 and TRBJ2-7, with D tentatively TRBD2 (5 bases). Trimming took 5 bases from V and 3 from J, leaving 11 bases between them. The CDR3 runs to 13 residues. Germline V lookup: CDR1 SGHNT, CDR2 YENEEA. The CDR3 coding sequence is TGTGCCAGCAGCCCGGGGTCCAGCTACGAGCAGTACTTC. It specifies CASSPGSSYEQYF. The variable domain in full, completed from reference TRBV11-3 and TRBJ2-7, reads EAGVVQSPRYKIIEKKQPVAFWCNPISGHNTLYWYLQNLGQGPELLIRYENEEAVDDSQLPKDRFSAERLKGVDSTLKIQPAELGDSAVYLCASSPGSSYEQYFGPGTRLTVT.

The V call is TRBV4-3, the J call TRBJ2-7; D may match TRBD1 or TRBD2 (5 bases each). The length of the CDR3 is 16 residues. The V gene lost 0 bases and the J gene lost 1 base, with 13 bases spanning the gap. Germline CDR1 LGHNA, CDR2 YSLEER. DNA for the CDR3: TGCGCCAGCAGCCAAGATGGGACGGAGGTGTCCTACGAGCAGTACTTC. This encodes CASSQDGTEVSYEQYF.

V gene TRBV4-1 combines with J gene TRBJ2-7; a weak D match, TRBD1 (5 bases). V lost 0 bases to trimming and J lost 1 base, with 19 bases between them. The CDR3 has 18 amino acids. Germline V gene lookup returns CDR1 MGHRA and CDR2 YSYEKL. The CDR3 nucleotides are TGCGCCAGCAGCCAAGATGCACGGCAAACAGGATATTCCTACGAGCAGTACTTC. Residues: CASSQDARQTGYSYEQYF.

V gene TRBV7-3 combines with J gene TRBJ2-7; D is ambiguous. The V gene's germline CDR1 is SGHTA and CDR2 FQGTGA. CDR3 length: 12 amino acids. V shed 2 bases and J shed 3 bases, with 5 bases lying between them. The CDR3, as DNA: TGTGCCAGCAGCTTAGCCATCTACGAGCAGTACTTC. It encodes CASSLAIYEQYF.

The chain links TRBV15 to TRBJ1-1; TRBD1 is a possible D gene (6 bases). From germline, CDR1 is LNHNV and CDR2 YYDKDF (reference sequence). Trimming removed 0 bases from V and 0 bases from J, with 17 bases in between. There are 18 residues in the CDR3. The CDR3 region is CATSREKTPGVMNTEAFF. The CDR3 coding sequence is TGTGCCACCAGCAGAGAGAAGACCCCAGGGGTAATGAACACTGAAGCTTTCTTT. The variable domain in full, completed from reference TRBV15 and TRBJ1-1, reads DAMVIQNPRYQVTQFGKPVTLSCSQTLNHNVMYWYQQKSSQAPKLLFHYYDKDFNNEADTPDNFQSRRPNTSFCFLDIRSPGLGDTAMYLCATSREKTPGVMNTEAFFGQGTRLTVV.

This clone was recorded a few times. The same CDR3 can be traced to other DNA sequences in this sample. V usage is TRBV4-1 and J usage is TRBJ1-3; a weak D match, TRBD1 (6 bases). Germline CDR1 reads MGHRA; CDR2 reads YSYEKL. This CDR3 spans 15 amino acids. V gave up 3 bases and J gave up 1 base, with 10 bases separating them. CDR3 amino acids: CASSQRTGSGNTIYF. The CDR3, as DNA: TGCGCCAGCAGCCAGCGAACAGGGTCTGGAAACACCATATATTTT.

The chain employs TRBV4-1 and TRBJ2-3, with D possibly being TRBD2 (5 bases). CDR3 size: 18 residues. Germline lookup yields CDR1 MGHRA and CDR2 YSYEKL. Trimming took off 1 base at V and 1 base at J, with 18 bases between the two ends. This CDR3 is CASSQGGGLAPRTDTQYF. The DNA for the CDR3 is TGCGCCAGCAGCCAAGGAGGTGGGCTAGCCCCCCGCACAGATACGCAGTATTTT.